The clone carrying this TCR beta chain was counted many times. The data were taken from a study of early T cells in non-severe SARS-CoV-2 infection. Study overall: From unsorted whole blood, bulk RNA was sequenced, and the chains remained unpaired.

The TCR library protocol was used to attach unique molecular identifiers. These identifiers were attached to individual cDNA molecules. TCRdb reprocessed the 5' RACE reads with MiXCR, giving one entry per CDR3 protein. This table has some 34,000 distinct CDR3 sequences, around 6.8% appearing once. The receptor's source is an adult who was a healthcare worker with PCR-confirmed SARS-CoV-2 infection or an uninfected control (not recorded which). This material consisted of whole blood, taken at baseline.

The CDR3 loop is CSARVASGRNGNEQFF. Written as DNA, the CDR3 is TGCAGTGCTAGAGTGGCTAGCGGGAGGAATGGAAATGAGCAGTTCTTC. The chain combines TRBV20-1 with TRBJ2-1, with TRBD2 matching over 11 bases. After removal of 1 base from V and 7 bases from J, the junction contained 9 bases not matched to a gene. The CDR3 contains 16 residues. CDR1 and CDR2 (germline): DFQATT, SNEGSKA (reference sequence).